One sample yielded the 22 T cell receptor beta chains listed below, sequenced in a study of post-analysis software for immune sequencing data. Study results and limitations: Controls had lower frequencies than patients of 4 or 5 TRBV segments, which included TRBV5-6, TRBV5-1 and TRBV20-1.

What these receptors recognize is not known. Unique-molecular-identifier-tagged TCR beta cDNA libraries were used. TCRdb used MiXCR to reprocess the PCR reads, holding one entry per CDR3 protein. The sample has fewer than 550,000 distinct CDR3 sequences; approximately 34% are singletons. Sequencing input: blood. These receptors originate from a girl aged 2 to 17 with multiple sclerosis.

This clonotype was seen a few times. V is TRBV20-1 and J is TRBJ2-7, with 13 bases aligning to TRBD2. This CDR3 region has 15 residues. Germline CDR1 and CDR2: DFQATT and SNEGSKA (reference sequence). J was trimmed by 2 bases and V by 5 bases; bases with no gene match: 6. In nucleotides, the CDR3 is TGCAGTGCTGCCCTGACTAGCGGGGGGCCCTACGAGCAGTACTTC. Its translation: CSAALTSGGPYEQYF.

This clonotype was seen only once. An end of the junction differs from the germline gene, which may be a read error. This rearrangement joins TRBV6-5 to TRBJ1-6; D remains unclear. The CDR3 consists of 13 residues. Per germline, CDR1 MNHEY and CDR2 SVGAGI. The CDR3 DNA follows: TGTGCCAGCAGTCACTCCCGGACTAAGCCCCTCCACTTT. This encodes CASSHSRTKPLHF.

Only one count was recorded for this clonotype. This rearrangement joins TRBV2 to TRBJ2-3, with a tentative D call TRBD2 (5 bases). The CDR3 covers 16 residues. V lost 4 bases and J lost 1, with 15 bases in between. Germline V gene sequence: CDR1 SNHLY, CDR2 FYNNEI. CDR3 residues: CASSGGERRGTDTQYF. In nucleotides, the CDR3 is TGTGCCAGCAGTGGGGGAGAGAGAAGGGGCACAGATACGCAGTATTTT.

This clonotype has just a few counts. The chain links TRBV12-3 or TRBV12-4 to TRBJ1-5, with 7 bases lining up with TRBD1. With V trimmed by 8 bases and J by 6 bases, 10 bases remained unmatched. This CDR3 comprises 14 residues. CDR3: CASGLGGWGQPQHF. CDR3 coding DNA: TGTGCCAGCGGATTAGGGGGCTGGGGTCAGCCCCAGCATTTT.

The chain combines TRBV29-1 with TRBJ2-4; 7 bases fit TRBD1. Per germline, CDR1 SQVTM and CDR2 ANQGSEA. V shed 4 bases and J 1 base; nucleotides not matched to a gene: 7. The CDR3 extends over 15 amino acids. Written as DNA, the CDR3 is TGCAGCGTTGGAAAGGGGGCTGGGGCCAAAAACATTCAGTACTTC. It specifies CSVGKGAGAKNIQYF. The full variable domain, completed using reference TRBV29-1 and TRBJ2-4, is SAVISQKPSRDICQRGTSLTIQCQVDSQVTMMFWYRQQPGQSLTLIATANQGSEATYESGFVIDKFPISRPNLTFSTLTVSNMSPEDSSIYLCSVGKGAGAKNIQYFGAGTRLSVL.

J is TRBJ2-5 and V is TRBV24-1, with 11 positions matching TRBD1. This CDR3 is 16 amino acids long. Germline trimming cut 6 bases from V and 2 bases from J; bases unmatched to any gene: 7. The germline V gene encodes CDR1 KGHDR and CDR2 SFDVKD. The CDR3 spells CATSPDRGRQQETQYF. CDR3 in DNA: TGTGCCACCAGTCCGGACAGGGGGCGACAGCAAGAGACCCAGTACTTC.

The rearrangement joins TRBV20-1 to TRBJ2-3; 12 nucleotides agree with TRBD2. The germline CDR1 and CDR2 sequences are DFQATT and SNEGSKA (reference sequence). V gave up 3 bases and J gave up 0 bases; unmatched junction bases: 4. This CDR3 is built from 16 residues. CDR3 bases: TGCAGTGCTAGCCAGACTAGCGGGGGTAGCACAGATACGCAGTATTTT. Amino acids: CSASQTSGGSTDTQYF.

This chain connects TRBV20-1 to TRBJ1-5; possibly TRBD1 for D (6 bases). V lost 4 bases, J lost 4 bases, and 11 bases lay in between. CDR1 DFQATT and CDR2 SNEGSKA come from the germline V gene (reference sequence). There are 13 residues in the CDR3. CDR3 in DNA: TGCAGTGCTAATGGACAGCCTAATCAGCCCCAGCATTTT. Translating it yields CSANGQPNQPQHF.

This chain links TRBV7-3 with TRBJ2-2; weak D call: TRBD2 (5 bases). This CDR3 is 15 amino acids long. Germline loops: CDR1 SGHTA, CDR2 FQGTGA. The ends were cut back, 5 bases at V and 2 bases at J, with 12 bases in the middle. Here the CDR3 reads CASSPRGGNTGELFF. The DNA for the CDR3 is TGTGCCAGCAGCCCCCGTGGAGGCAACACCGGGGAGCTGTTTTTT.

This clonotype was counted between two and nine times. The CDR3 spells CSAGGTSTDTQYF. The CDR3 DNA reads as TGCAGTGCCGGGGGGACTAGCACAGATACGCAGTATTTT. This rearrangement joins TRBV20-1 to TRBJ2-3, with 7 bases identical to TRBD2. The germline V gene encodes CDR1 DFQATT and CDR2 SNEGSKA (reference sequence). The V segment lost 6 bases and the J segment 0 bases; nucleotides outside the gene matches: 3. CDR3 size: 13 residues.

The V call is TRBV29-1, the J call TRBJ2-3; TRBD2 matches 7 bases. Looked up from germline, CDR1 is SQVTM and CDR2 is ANQGSEA. V trimming: 4 bases; J trimming: 0 bases; junction bases outside the gene matches: 10. The CDR3 runs 16 residues. CDR3 sequence: CSVGVGAGASTDTQYF. The CDR3 region has the DNA TGCAGCGTTGGGGTCGGGGCGGGAGCGAGCACAGATACGCAGTATTTT.

This clonotype was detected a few times. The chain employs TRBV6-6 and TRBJ2-5, with no clear D. V lost 6 bases to trimming and J lost 0 bases, with 8 bases between them. The germline gives CDR1 MNHNY, CDR2 SVGAGI (reference sequence). This CDR3 comprises 13 residues. CDR3 in amino acids: CASSLKYQETQYF. The CDR3 DNA sequence: TGTGCCAGCAGCCTCAAGTACCAAGAGACCCAGTACTTC.

This clonotype was counted between two and nine times. V and J are TRBV7-2 and TRBJ2-4, with a tentative D call TRBD1 (6 bases). This CDR3 has 13 amino acids. V dropped 1 base and J dropped 8 bases, with 9 bases sitting between them. Germline CDR1 and CDR2: SGHTA and FQGNSA. The DNA for the CDR3 is TGTGCCAGCAGCTTAGGGACAGCGCACATTCAGTACTTC. Its translation: CASSLGTAHIQYF.

V gene TRBV20-1 combines with J gene TRBJ2-5; D not resolved. The CDR3 sequence is 14 residues long. The V end lost 0 bases, the J end lost 7 bases, and 15 bases lay between the germline ends. Germline lookup yields CDR1 DFQATT and CDR2 SNEGSKA (reference sequence). CDR3 DNA sequence: TGCAGTGCTAGAGATGTAGTCTCCTCGGGGACCCAGTACTTC. Its protein product is CSARDVVSSGTQYF.

This rearrangement joins TRBV27 to TRBJ1-2; D might be TRBD1 (5 bases). V lost 3 bases and J 3 bases, leaving 11 bases between the germline ends. Per germline, CDR1 MNHEY and CDR2 SMNVEV (reference sequence). The CDR3 runs 14 residues. CDR3 region: CASSFRVGDYGYTF. The CDR3 nucleotides are TGTGCCAGCAGTTTCAGGGTGGGGGACTATGGCTACACCTTC.

The rearrangement links TRBV5-6 to TRBJ2-2; D call uncertain. Germline CDR1 reads SGHDT; CDR2 reads YYEEEE. V lost 0 bases to trimming and J lost 2 bases, with 8 bases between them. The CDR3 is 15 amino acids. The CDR3 sequence: CASSLGQFNTGELFF. CDR3 DNA: TGTGCCAGCAGCTTGGGGCAGTTCAACACCGGGGAGCTGTTTTTT.

V gene TRBV6-5 combines with J gene TRBJ1-5, with D unresolved. The CDR3 extends over 14 amino acids. Trimming took off 5 bases at V and 4 bases at J, with 12 bases between the two ends. CDR1 is MNHEY and CDR2 is SVGAGI in the germline V gene. Here the CDR3 reads CASSEGYGNQPQHF. CDR3 bases: TGTGCCAGCAGTGAGGGTTATGGGAATCAGCCCCAGCATTTT.

This clonotype has just a few counts. The chain recombines TRBV7-3 with TRBJ2-3; D not certain. Germline CDR1 SGHTA, CDR2 FQGTGA. The CDR3 has 14 amino acids. The V gene lost 5 bases and the J gene lost 4 bases, with 13 bases spanning the gap. The CDR3 coding sequence is TGTGCCAGCAGCCCCCTCGCAGCCGCAGATACGCAGTATTTT. Its translation: CASSPLAAADTQYF. Using reference TRBV7-3 and TRBJ2-3 for the parts outside the CDR3, the full variable domain is GAGVSQTPSNKVTEKGKYVELRCDPISGHTALYWYRQSLGQGPEFLIYFQGTGAADDSGLPNDRFFAVRPEGSVSTLKIQRTERGDSAVYLCASSPLAAADTQYFGPGTRLTVL.

This clonotype was found a few times. V gene TRBV5-1 combines with J gene TRBJ2-3, with 9 bases aligning to TRBD1. The CDR3 runs to 15 residues. V dropped 6 bases and J dropped 5; count of bases not matched to a gene: 10. Germline V gene data show CDR1 as SGHRS and CDR2 as YFSETQ. CDR3 residues: CASTLQGARGDTQYF. As DNA, the CDR3 is TGCGCCAGCACCCTACAGGGGGCAAGGGGAGATACGCAGTATTTT.

This clonotype was observed a few times. This sequence joins TRBV12-3 or TRBV12-4 and TRBJ1-4; D is perhaps TRBD1 (6 bases). The CDR3 spans 13 residues. Trimming removed 6 bases at V and 7 bases at J, with 12 bases between. CDR3 coding DNA: TGTGCCAGCAGACGGGGGCTAGTTGAAAAACTGTTTTTT. Translated: CASRRGLVEKLFF.

The rearrangement uses TRBV4-2 and TRBJ2-7; TRBD2 is a possible D gene (6 bases). Germline V CDR1 and CDR2: LGHNA, YNFKEQ. The CDR3 length is 15 residues. The ends were cut back, 0 bases at V and 4 bases at J, with 13 bases in the middle. CDR3 nucleotide sequence: TGTGCCAGCAGCCAAGATCCGGGACGGGGGTACGAGCAGTACTTC. Translation gives CASSQDPGRGYEQYF.

A few counts support this clonotype. The chain has TRBV12-3 or TRBV12-4 and TRBJ2-1; D might be TRBD1 (5 bases). Trimming left V 5 bases short and J 6 bases short, with 17 bases between. This CDR3 is built from 15 residues. This CDR3 reads CASSPIPGQANEQFF. CDR3 sequence (DNA): TGTGCCAGCAGTCCAATCCCTGGACAAGCCAATGAGCAGTTCTTC.